This is a list of T cell receptor beta chains from one sample in a study of blood T cell repertoires in COVID-19. The data were produced by immunoSEQ multiplex PCR, yet TCRdb's version contains in-frame clones alone and is incomplete. The sample carries about 670,000 clones, approximately 90% recorded once. Material for sequencing was peripheral blood. The receptors originated from a woman between 18 and 29 years old with acute or convalescent COVID-19. CDR3s include the opening cysteine and the closing phenylalanine or tryptophan. Each record gives: CDR3 protein, CDR3 DNA, J gene, D gene, V gene, clone size. The D gene is left open where the match is weak. Expanded clones get a size class; other rows say once, few or many, or leave the size out.

CDR3: CASSSGLAYEQYF; DNA: TGTGCCAGCAGCTCCGGACTGGCCTACGAGCAGTACTTC; J: TRBJ2-7; D: NA; V: TRBV3-1/TRBV3-2; size: NA
CDR3: CASSTRRFGTGDQPQHF; DNA: TGTGCCAGCAGCACACGACGATTCGGGACAGGGGATCAGCCCCAGCATTTT; J: TRBJ1-5; D: TRBD1; V: TRBV6-2/TRBV6-3; size: NA
CDR3: CASSYSGALSSYNEQFF; DNA: TGTGCCAGCAGTTACTCGGGGGCTCTGAGCTCCTACAATGAGCAGTTCTTC; J: TRBJ2-1; D: NA; V: TRBV6-2/TRBV6-3; size: NA
CDR3: CASSLRTGVEAFF; DNA: TGTGCCAGCAGTTTACGAACAGGGGTTGAAGCTTTCTTT; J: TRBJ1-1; D: TRBD1; V: TRBV12-3/TRBV12-4; size: few
CDR3: CASSVIGGGANLFF; DNA: TGTGCCAGCAGCGTAATTGGTGGGGGGGCCAATCTTTTCTTC; J: TRBJ2-1; D: NA; V: TRBV9; size: NA
CDR3: CASSPRQLNEKLFF; DNA: TGCGCCAGCAGCCCCCGACAGCTAAATGAAAAACTGTTTTTT; J: TRBJ1-4; D: NA; V: TRBV4-1; size: NA
CDR3: CATSDPPGQGGLGEQFF; DNA: TGTGCCACCAGTGATCCCCCGGGACAGGGGGGGCTTGGGGAGCAGTTCTTC; J: TRBJ2-1; D: TRBD1; V: TRBV24-1; size: NA
CDR3: CASSLYPPTLVLLGADHDSPLHF; DNA: TGTGCCAGCAGTTTATATCCACCAACACTCGTTTTGTTGGGGGCGGACCACGATTCACCCCTCCACTTT; J: TRBJ1-6; D: NA; V: TRBV27; size: few
CDR3: CASSPQGPNTEAFF; DNA: TGTGCCAGCAGTCCACAGGGGCCGAACACTGAAGCTTTCTTT; J: TRBJ1-1; D: TRBD1; V: TRBV2; size: NA
CDR3: CASSHFQYGTGRLEQYF; DNA: TGTGCCAGCAGCCACTTCCAATACGGGACAGGACGGCTCGAGCAGTACTTC; J: TRBJ2-7; D: TRBD1; V: TRBV7-8; size: NA
CDR3: CASSGTSGAYEQYF; DNA: TGTGCCAGCAGTGGGACTAGCGGAGCCTACGAGCAGTACTTC; J: TRBJ2-7; D: TRBD2; V: TRBV27; size: NA
CDR3: CASSPPGEGKNIQYF; DNA: TGTGCCAGCAGCCCCCCCGGGGAGGGGAAAAACATTCAGTACTTC; J: TRBJ2-4; D: TRBD2; V: TRBV7-9; size: NA
CDR3: CASSRDSSEQYF; DNA: TGTGCCAGCAGCCGGGACTCCTCCGAGCAGTACTTC; J: TRBJ2-7; D: NA; V: TRBV28; size: NA
CDR3: CASTPGTPNTGELFF; DNA: TGTGCCAGCACTCCAGGGACACCGAACACCGGGGAGCTGTTTTTT; J: TRBJ2-2; D: NA; V: TRBV2; size: NA
CDR3: CAWRTAYGYTF; DNA: TGTGCCTGGAGGACAGCGTATGGCTACACCTTC; J: TRBJ1-2; D: NA; V: TRBV30; size: NA
CDR3: CASSLETGLVGYTF; DNA: TGCGCCAGCAGCTTGGAGACAGGGTTGGTAGGCTACACCTTC; J: TRBJ1-2; D: TRBD1; V: TRBV5-1; size: NA
CDR3: CASSFGQGYEQYF; DNA: TGTGCCAGCAGTTTTGGTCAGGGCTACGAGCAGTACTTC; J: TRBJ2-7; D: NA; V: TRBV4-2; size: NA
CDR3: CASSRRGYGYTF; DNA: TGTGCCAGCAGTCGACGAGGCTATGGCTACACCTTC; J: TRBJ1-2; D: NA; V: TRBV6-5; size: NA
CDR3: CAWSPRPRSIRTEAFF; DNA: TGTGCCTGGAGTCCTAGACCCCGAAGCATCCGGACTGAAGCTTTCTTT; J: TRBJ1-1; D: NA; V: TRBV30; size: NA
CDR3: CASSAGQGTEAFF; DNA: TGTGCCAGCAGCGCCGGACAGGGCACTGAAGCTTTCTTT; J: TRBJ1-1; D: TRBD1; V: TRBV11-2; size: NA
CDR3: CATPRQGWGLTF; DNA: TGTGCTACACCCCGACAGGGATGGGGACTCACCTTC; J: TRBJ1-2; D: TRBD1; V: TRBV11-2; size: NA
CDR3: CASSSGQGLYGYTF; DNA: TGTGCCAGTAGTTCTGGACAGGGACTCTATGGCTACACCTTC; J: TRBJ1-2; D: TRBD1; V: TRBV19; size: NA
CDR3: CASSLVIETNYGYTF; DNA: TGTGCCAGCAGCTTGGTGATAGAGACTAACTATGGCTACACCTTC; J: TRBJ1-2; D: NA; V: TRBV5-5; size: NA
CDR3: CATSSTSPTRSNEQFF; DNA: TGTGCCACCAGCAGTACTTCTCCCACCCGGTCCAATGAGCAGTTCTTC; J: TRBJ2-1; D: NA; V: TRBV15; size: NA
CDR3: CASAGGYEQYF; DNA: TGTGCCAGCGCCGGCGGATACGAGCAGTACTTC; J: TRBJ2-7; D: NA; V: TRBV12-3/TRBV12-4; size: NA
CDR3: CASSSGAHYGYTF; DNA: TGTGCCAGCAGCTCAGGGGCGCACTATGGCTACACCTTC; J: TRBJ1-2; D: NA; V: TRBV11-2; size: NA
CDR3: CASSILGGAANTEAFF; DNA: TGTGCCAGTAGTATATTGGGGGGGGCCGCGAACACTGAAGCTTTCTTT; J: TRBJ1-1; D: NA; V: TRBV19; size: once
CDR3: CASSDLNPRSVNEQFF; DNA: TGTGCCAGCAGCGACTTAAACCCCCGGTCGGTCAATGAGCAGTTCTTC; J: TRBJ2-1; D: NA; V: TRBV9; size: NA
CDR3: CASSSRTNDYEQYF; DNA: TGTGCCAGCAGCTCACGGACTAACGACTACGAGCAGTACTTC; J: TRBJ2-7; D: NA; V: TRBV5-5; size: NA
CDR3: CASSQGGRGQGTEAFF; DNA: TGTGCCAGCAGCCAAGGCGGCAGGGGGCAAGGCACTGAAGCTTTCTTT; J: TRBJ1-1; D: TRBD1; V: TRBV3-1/TRBV3-2; size: few